This T cell receptor (beta chain) was captured by sequencing in a study of tissue T cells after allogeneic stem cell transplantation. Study findings and constraints: Across patients, clones rarely overlapped, yet motif clusters were shared tissue-specifically.

Time point denoted: mouse harvest day 14 after allogeneic transplant. Mouse grafts combined 10^7 T-cell-depleted bone marrow cells with 10^6 splenic CD5+ T cells. Survey-depth TCRbeta CDR3 sequencing reported V/J genes and productive frequencies. TCRdb's table, derived via immunoSEQ multiplex PCR, lists solely in-frame clones and lacks some. The sample gives roughly 2,600 clones, less than 50% of which show up once; around 40% is in the top ten. There are 13 residues in the CDR3. V lost 3 bases to trimming and J lost 1 base, with 8 bases between them. The V gene's germline CDR1 is SGHSN and CDR2 HYEKVE. Remarks on this clone: Antigen unknown. Gene names follow the mouse nomenclature. The read ends 1 residue shy of where the CDR3 ends; the end is completed using the germline J gene.

This chain joins TRBV12-1 and TRBJ1-1, with D perhaps matching TRBD1 (6 bases). The sequence derives from a female BALB/c mouse given C57BL/6 T cells with graft-versus-host disease after an allogeneic hematopoietic cell transplant. Source material: gut tissue. The CDR3 bases that were read are TGTGCCAGCTCTTCACAGGGGAACACAGAAGTCTTC. Residues: CASSSQGNTEVF. The whole CDR3 is CASSSQGNTEVFF.